The 32 T cell receptor beta chains below come from one sample, sequenced in a study of T-cell reconstitution after alpha-beta-depleted transplantation in children. Preparation of the TCRbeta library involved a method that used unique molecular identifiers. TCRdb re-called the PCR reads through MiXCR, storing one row per CDR3 protein. The sample lists hundreds of thousands of distinct CDR3 sequences; roughly 15% were seen once. The sample consisted of PBMCs, mostly from graft donor cells, taken 360 days after TCRalphabeta/CD19-depleted stem cell transplant. The receptors originated from a male patient between 2 and 10 years old who had a stem cell transplant for acute lymphoblastic leukemia, so the T cells may come from the graft donor.

This clonotype was seen more than once but under ten times. The rearrangement joins TRBV7-2 to TRBJ2-7; D ambiguous. The germline V and J ends were trimmed by 8 bases and 3 bases, with 14 bases remaining between them. Germline loops: CDR1 SGHTA, CDR2 FQGNSA. The CDR3 length is 13 residues. Here the CDR3 DNA reads TGTGCCAGCGGGGATTGGCGTTACTACGAGCAGTACTTC. Protein sequence: CASGDWRYYEQYF.

CDR3 protein: CASSWDAVGNQPQHF. The CDR3 nucleotides read TGTGCCAGCAGTTGGGACGCTGTGGGGAATCAGCCCCAGCATTTT. The J gene is TRBJ1-5, the V gene TRBV12-3 or TRBV12-4; possible D gene TRBD1, 5 bases. The CDR3 consists of 15 residues. The V gene lost 4 bases and the J gene lost 4 bases, with 14 bases spanning the gap.

About this clonotype itself: This may come from a read error, since a much larger clone is one base off. This rearrangement joins TRBV7-8 to TRBJ2-1, with 8 nucleotides matching TRBD2. The assigned J gene may be wrong: the sequence end matches TRBJ2-7 better. This CDR3 spans 13 amino acids. Germline V gives CDR1 SGHVS, CDR2 FQNEAQ. CDR3 sequence (DNA): TGTGCCAGCAGCTCACTAGCGGACTATGAGCAGTACTTC. Residues: CASSSLADYEQYF.

In this sample, this clonotype turned up a few times. V usage is TRBV10-1 and J usage is TRBJ2-3; D may match TRBD1 or TRBD2 (5 bases each). This CDR3 comprises 15 residues. The V and J ends lost 5 bases and 1 base respectively, with 13 bases between them. Germline CDR1 is WNHNN and CDR2 is SYGVQD (reference sequence). CDR3 loop: CASSRGGLRTDTQYF. The CDR3 nucleotides read TGCGCCAGCAGTCGGGGCGGACTTCGCACAGATACGCAGTATTTT.

This clonotype was recorded at least ten times. This sequence joins TRBV12-3 or TRBV12-4 and TRBJ2-2; D possibly matches TRBD1 or TRBD2 (5 bases each). This CDR3 has 14 residues. V lost 6 bases to trimming and J lost 0 bases, with 8 bases between them. CDR3 sequence reads: CASRRGTNTGELFF. For the CDR3, the DNA is TGTGCCAGCAGGAGGGGTACGAACACCGGGGAGCTGTTTTTT.

This clonotype turned up a few times. CDR3: CASSYRGGPNTEAFF. Written as DNA, the CDR3 is TGTGCCAGCAGCTACCGAGGGGGTCCGAACACTGAAGCTTTCTTT. V is TRBV12-3 or TRBV12-4 and J is TRBJ1-1; D is possibly TRBD1 (6 bases). V lost 6 bases, J lost 1 base, and 15 bases lay in between. This CDR3 comprises 15 residues.

The V call is TRBV12-3 or TRBV12-4, the J call TRBJ2-3, with D possibly TRBD2 on 6 matching bases. The CDR3 sequence is 14 residues long. Trimming took off 6 bases at V and 2 bases at J, with 12 bases between the two ends. The CDR3 reads CASRETRFTDTQYF. CDR3 DNA sequence: TGTGCCAGCAGGGAGACTAGGTTCACAGATACGCAGTATTTT.

This clonotype was counted at least ten times. The CDR3 sequence: CASSEGYYFESGELFF. The CDR3 region has the DNA TGTGCCAGCAGTGAAGGTTATTATTTTGAATCCGGGGAGCTGTTTTTT. The chain employs TRBV2 and TRBJ2-2; D gene ambiguous. The V and J ends lost 1 base and 6 bases respectively, with 15 bases between them. CDR1 is SNHLY, CDR2 FYNNEI, per germline. The CDR3 contains 16 residues.

This chain uses TRBV4-3 with TRBJ2-7, with 8 bases matching TRBD2. The germline CDR1 and CDR2 sequences are LGHNA and YSLEER. V shed 3 bases, J shed 5 bases, and the junction held 15 bases outside the gene matches. This CDR3 comprises 17 residues. The CDR3 DNA is TGCGCCAGCAGCCAGTGGGTCAGCCGGGAGGGCCGGAACGAGCAGTACTTC. Translating it yields CASSQWVSREGRNEQYF.

This clonotype was recorded at least ten times. This sequence joins TRBV15 and TRBJ2-1; D might be TRBD2 (6 bases). V was trimmed by 0 bases and J by 10 bases, leaving 16 bases between them. This CDR3 has 15 residues. Germline CDR1 is LNHNV and CDR2 is YYDKDF (reference sequence). CDR3 sequence reads: CATSRDLGGTNEQFF. In nucleotides, the CDR3 is TGTGCCACCAGCAGAGATCTAGGCGGGACGAACGAGCAGTTCTTC.

In this sample, this clonotype turned up a few times. The V call is TRBV20-1, the J call TRBJ2-5, with unresolved D. CDR3 length: 14 amino acids. Germline V gene data show CDR1 as DFQATT and CDR2 as SNEGSKA (reference sequence). V was cut by 3 bases and J by 1 base, with 12 bases left in between. CDR3 nucleotide sequence: TGCAGTGCTAGTATTCCTCGCCTCCAAGAGACCCAGTACTTC. Amino acids: CSASIPRLQETQYF.

The chain combines TRBV20-1 with TRBJ2-1, with D unresolved. Trimming removed 5 bases from V and 0 bases from J, with 14 bases in between. Germline V lookup: CDR1 DFQATT, CDR2 SNEGSKA (reference sequence). There are 15 residues in the CDR3. CDR3 bases: TGCAGTGCTTGGGTCTCTAAGAGCTCCTACAATGAGCAGTTCTTC. It translates to CSAWVSKSSYNEQFF.

This clonotype has only a few counts. This sequence joins TRBV12-3 or TRBV12-4 and TRBJ2-7, with 10 bases that match TRBD1. The CDR3 consists of 14 residues. The junction had 4 bases not matched to a gene; V was cut back by 6 bases and J by 2 bases. CDR3 region: CASSADRGPYEQYF. CDR3 bases: TGTGCCAGCAGCGCTGACAGGGGGCCCTACGAGCAGTACTTC.

The sample holds a few counts of this clonotype. The V and J genes are TRBV7-3 and TRBJ1-1, with D perhaps matching TRBD1 (5 bases). The V end was cut by 2 bases, the J end by 4 bases, with 14 bases between. The germline CDR1 and CDR2 sequences are SGHTA and FQGTGA. There are 15 residues in the CDR3. CDR3 sequence: CASSLSRQGGTEAFF. In DNA, the CDR3 is TGTGCCAGCAGCTTATCAAGGCAGGGAGGCACTGAAGCTTTCTTT.

This clonotype has more than one count but fewer than ten. The V gene is TRBV24-1, the J gene TRBJ2-1; maybe TRBD2 (5 bases). The V gene lost 4 bases and the J gene lost 10 bases, with 10 bases spanning the gap. The V gene's germline CDR1 is KGHDR and CDR2 SFDVKD. CDR3 length: 12 amino acids. The CDR3 DNA reads TGTGCCACCAGTGAGGGTACTAGGGAGCAGTTCTTC. Residues: CATSEGTREQFF.

This clonotype turned up a few times. V usage is TRBV10-3 and J usage is TRBJ2-2; 9 nucleotides align to TRBD2. The CDR3 runs 17 residues. After removal of 6 bases from V and 0 bases from J, the junction contained 8 bases not matched to a gene. Per the germline V gene, CDR1 is ENHRY and CDR2 is SYGVKD. The CDR3 sequence is CAISAQAGGPNTGELFF. The CDR3 DNA reads TGTGCCATCAGCGCCCAGGCGGGAGGGCCGAACACCGGGGAGCTGTTTTTT.

This clonotype was detected ten times or more. The genes are TRBV29-1 and TRBJ2-1; 8 bases fit TRBD2. The CDR3 contains 14 residues. The V segment lost 7 bases and the J segment 6 bases; nucleotides outside the gene matches: 11. CDR1 and CDR2 (germline): SQVTM, ANQGSEA. CDR3 protein: CSAGLGTRGNEQFF. The CDR3 nucleotides are TGCAGCGCTGGGCTCGGGACTAGGGGCAATGAGCAGTTCTTC.

This clonotype was found a few times. The CDR3 protein is CASSLGRVGGTDTQYF. The CDR3 bases are TGTGCCAGCAGCCTAGGGAGGGTCGGCGGAACAGATACGCAGTATTTT. The V call is TRBV7-6, the J call TRBJ2-3; 7 bases fit TRBD2. Germline CDR1 reads SGHVS; CDR2 reads FNYEAQ. V trimming: 5 bases; J trimming: 3 bases; junction bases outside the gene matches: 11. CDR3 size: 16 residues.

This clonotype was detected a few times. The rearrangement joins TRBV3-1 to TRBJ2-5; perhaps TRBD1 as D (6 bases). V was clipped by 2 bases and J by 4 bases, with 11 bases between them. The CDR3 covers 14 residues. Germline V lookup: CDR1 LGHDT, CDR2 YNNKEL (reference sequence). CDR3 protein: CASSQWGQGETQYF. The CDR3 nucleotides are TGTGCCAGCAGCCAATGGGGACAAGGAGAGACCCAGTACTTC.

The table lists this clonotype with a few counts. This chain joins TRBV20-1 and TRBJ2-3, with 11 nucleotides matching TRBD2. Germline CDR1 is DFQATT and CDR2 is SNEGSKA (reference sequence). This CDR3 contains 12 residues. V lost 3 bases, J lost 9 bases, and 2 bases stayed unmatched. The CDR3 DNA is TGCAGTGCTAGGGTAGCGGGAGGGACGCAGTATTTT. It translates to CSARVAGGTQYF.

The sample holds a few counts of this clonotype. CDR3 sequence: CASGRRLNTIYF. CDR3 coding DNA: TGTGCCAGCGGAAGAAGGTTAAACACCATATATTTT. The chain links TRBV28 to TRBJ1-3, with D uncertain. The CDR3 sequence is 12 residues long. Looked up from germline, CDR1 is MDHEN and CDR2 is SYDVKM. Between the trimmed V and J ends, which lost 8 bases and 6 bases, there was a span of 11 bases.

In this sample, this clonotype turned up many times. The chain links TRBV28 to TRBJ2-7; D unresolved. The CDR3 loop spans 13 amino acids. Germline-derived CDR1 and CDR2 are MDHEN and SYDVKM. V lost 2 bases and J 4 bases, leaving 9 bases between the germline ends. CDR3 sequence reads: CASSLVHSYEQYF. CDR3 sequence (DNA): TGTGCCAGCAGTTTAGTGCATTCTTACGAGCAGTACTTC.

This clonotype was picked up one time. The chain combines TRBV30 with TRBJ2-1, with TRBD2 as a possible D gene (6 bases). V lost 0 bases to trimming and J lost 6 bases, with 15 bases between them. From germline, CDR1 is GTSNPN and CDR2 SVGIG (reference sequence). CDR3 size: 15 residues. The CDR3 DNA reads as TGTGCCTGGAGTGTACTGAGCGGAGGGCCCAATGAGCAGTTCTTC. Its protein product is CAWSVLSGGPNEQFF. Based on the CDR3 plus reference TRBV30 and TRBJ2-1, the full variable domain is SQTIHQWPATLVQPVGSPLSLECTVEGTSNPNLYWYRQAAGRGLQLLFYSVGIGQISSEVPQNLSASRPQDRQFILSSKKLLLSDSGFYLCAWSVLSGGPNEQFFGPGTRLTVL.

This clonotype appeared a few times. The chain joins TRBV3-1 to TRBJ2-3, with 10 bases identical to TRBD2. This CDR3 is built from 19 residues. Per the germline V gene, CDR1 is LGHDT and CDR2 is YNNKEL (reference sequence). With 0 bases clipped from V and 0 bases from J, the junction kept 9 bases outside the gene matches. CDR3 protein: CASSQDLTSGYSSTDTQYF. CDR3 coding DNA: TGTGCCAGCAGCCAAGACCTGACTAGCGGGTACTCTAGCACAGATACGCAGTATTTT.

This sequence joins TRBV6-5 and TRBJ2-3; the D gene is possibly TRBD1 (6 bases). The germline V and J ends were trimmed by 2 bases and 4 bases, with 10 bases remaining between them. This CDR3 is built from 14 residues. Germline V gene lookup returns CDR1 MNHEY and CDR2 SVGAGI. CDR3: CASSYTGYADTQYF. CDR3 DNA: TGTGCCAGCAGTTACACAGGGTATGCAGATACGCAGTATTTT.

The chain has TRBV18 and TRBJ2-7, with D possibly being TRBD1 (7 bases). The CDR3 contains 13 residues. In germline, CDR1 is KGHSH, CDR2 LQKENI. V gave up 0 bases and J gave up 7 bases, with 10 bases separating them. The CDR3 here is CASSPPTGREQYF. The DNA of the CDR3 is TGTGCCAGCTCACCACCGACAGGGAGGGAGCAGTACTTC. The full variable domain, rest sourced from reference TRBV18 and TRBJ2-7, is NAGVMQNPRHLVRRRGQEARLRCSPMKGHSHVYWYRQLPEEGLKFMVYLQKENIIDESGMPKERFSAEFPKEGPSILRIQQVVRGDSAAYFCASSPPTGREQYFGPGTRLTVT.

This chain connects TRBV12-3 or TRBV12-4 to TRBJ1-2; D is possibly TRBD1 (6 bases). V shed 7 bases and J shed 5 bases, with 17 bases lying between them. The CDR3 covers 14 residues. The CDR3 region is CASTPGASNYGYTF. The CDR3 coding sequence is TGTGCCAGCACGCCGGGGGCCAGTAATTATGGCTACACCTTC.

This chain uses TRBV11-2 with TRBJ2-1; 12 bases are a match to TRBD1. V lost 5 bases to trimming and J lost 5 bases; unmatched junction nucleotides: 19. Germline assignment: CDR1 SGHAT and CDR2 FQNNGV. This CDR3 has 20 residues. CDR3 protein: CASSLGTGGFGTSANNEQFF. In DNA form, the CDR3 reads TGTGCCAGCAGCCTAGGGACAGGGGGCTTCGGGACTAGCGCTAACAATGAGCAGTTCTTC.

This chain joins TRBV28 and TRBJ2-5; D possibly matches TRBD1 or TRBD2 (5 bases each). Between the trimmed V and J ends, which lost 7 bases and 2 bases, there was a span of 17 bases. There are 15 residues in the CDR3. Looked up from germline, CDR1 is MDHEN and CDR2 is SYDVKM. CDR3 sequence: CASKKRGRPQETQYF. CDR3 in DNA: TGTGCCAGCAAGAAGAGGGGACGGCCACAAGAGACCCAGTACTTC.

The table lists this clonotype with many counts. The chain uses TRBV20-1 and TRBJ1-1; 8 bases are shared with TRBD1. The CDR3 covers 14 residues. V lost 3 bases, J lost 5 bases, and 8 bases stayed unmatched. The V gene's germline CDR1 is DFQATT and CDR2 SNEGSKA (reference sequence). CDR3 sequence (DNA): TGCAGTGCTAGTCATCCAAGGACAGGGACTGAAGCTTTCTTT. Amino acid sequence: CSASHPRTGTEAFF.

J is TRBJ1-5 and V is TRBV4-3; D uncertain. CDR3 length: 15 residues. Trimming removed 1 base from V and 0 bases from J, with 7 bases in between. Germline CDR1 reads LGHNA; CDR2 reads YSLEER. The CDR3 reads CASSQVVSSNQPQHF. The DNA of the CDR3 is TGCGCCAGCAGCCAAGTAGTTTCTAGCAATCAGCCCCAGCATTTT.

This clonotype was recorded a few times. This chain links TRBV10-3 with TRBJ1-4; D is unclear. The CDR3 length is 13 residues. Looked up from germline, CDR1 is ENHRY and CDR2 is SYGVKD. Trimming left V 3 bases short and J 10 bases short, with 12 bases between. DNA for the CDR3: TGTGCCATCAGTGAAGGAAACGGAGGAAAACTGTTTTTT. Translating gives CAISEGNGGKLFF.